The rows below give T cell receptor beta chains drawn from one sample of a study. A single record per CDR3 protein comes from TCRdb applying MiXCR to the 5' RACE reads. The repertoire table contains 50 to 70 distinct CDR3 sequences. Sequencing was done on a sample of total memory T cells from blood PBMCs. The receptors derive from a male donor with HIV. CDR3s include the opening cysteine and the closing phenylalanine or tryptophan. Fields, in order: J gene, V gene, clone size, D gene, CDR3 DNA, CDR3 protein. D genes are given only for firm matches. Clone size is given for some rows only: seen once, a few or many times, or a class if the clone is expanded.

TRBJ1-1 TRBV12-3/TRBV12-4 few TRBD1 TGTGCCAGCACCTCGGACAGGGCCACTGAAGCTTTCTTT CASTSDRATEAFF
TRBJ2-1 TRBV5-1 . TRBD2 TGCGCCAGCAGCTTGGGGGCGGGGGGGCCTTCCGATGAGCAGTTCTTC CASSLGAGGPSDEQFF
TRBJ2-1 TRBV12-3/TRBV12-4 . TRBD1 TGTGCCAGCGTCCGGGACAGACACTACAATGAGCAGTTCTTC CASVRDRHYNEQFF
TRBJ2-1 TRBV7-2 . . TGTGCCAGCACCCGAGGGGGGGGGCCGCAGAATGAGCAGTTCTTC CASTRGGGPQNEQFF
TRBJ1-1 TRBV19 . . TGTGCCAGCAGAAATGAAAGGGGGAACACTGAAGCTTTCTTT CASRNERGNTEAFF
TRBJ1-5 TRBV7-6 few . TGTGCCAGCAGCGCCCTCTTCAATCAGCCCCAGCATTTT CASSALFNQPQHF
TRBJ1-2 TRBV2 . . TGTGCCAGCAGTGAAAACGCGGCAGCAACCTATGGCTACACCTTC CASSENAAATYGYTF
TRBJ2-1 TRBV15 . . TGTGCCACCAGCAGAGATATGACGGGGGCCCACTCCTACAATGAGCAGTTCTTC CATSRDMTGAHSYNEQFF
TRBJ2-1 TRBV5-1 few . TGCGCCAGCAGCTTGGGTACTTCGGCGGGCTACAATGAGCAGTTCTTC CASSLGTSAGYNEQFF
TRBJ2-1 TRBV10-3 few . TGTGCCATCTCGGGGCTATACTACAATGAGCAGTTCTTC CAISGLYYNEQFF
TRBJ1-1 TRBV15 . . TGTGCCACCAGCAGAGATGGAATAGGCTTGGCTTTCTTT CATSRDGIGLAFF
TRBJ2-1 TRBV14 few . TGTGCCAGCAGCCAAGCGCTGTACTACAATGAGCAGTTCTTC CASSQALYYNEQFF
TRBJ1-1 TRBV11-3 . TRBD1 TGTGCCAGCAGCTTAGACGGACAGGGGGGGGACACTGAAGCTTTCTTT CASSLDGQGGDTEAFF
TRBJ1-2 TRBV7-9 few . TGTGCCAGCAGCCTCCCTCAGGGTAGTGGCTACACCTTC CASSLPQGSGYTF
TRBJ1-1 TRBV7-2 few . TGTGCCAGCAGCTTAGGGAGGTCCCTCGTCGGTGAAGCTTTCTTT CASSLGRSLVGEAFF
TRBJ1-4 TRBV12-3/TRBV12-4 . . TGTGCCAGCAGCCCGGGGAGGAATGAAAAACTGTTTTTT CASSPGRNEKLFF
TRBJ2-3 TRBV18 few . TGTGCCAGCTCACCACTCGATGGTTCAGATACGCAGTATTTT CASSPLDGSDTQYF
TRBJ2-1 TRBV15 . . TGTGACACCAGCAGAGATATGACGGGGGCCCACTCCTACAATGAGCAGTTCTTC CDTSRDMTGAHSYNEQFF
TRBJ1-5 TRBV3-1 . . TGTGCCAGCAGCCAAGGAAATCAGCCCCAGCATTTT CASSQGNQPQHF
TRBJ1-1 TRBV6-2/TRBV6-3 . TRBD1 TGTGCCAGCAGTTATAGACAGGGGACGACTGAAGCTTTCTTT CASSYRQGTTEAFF
TRBJ1-3 TRBV30 few . TGTGCCTGGGGTTCGGACCGCTTCTCTGGAAACACCATATATTTT CAWGSDRFSGNTIYF
TRBJ2-5 TRBV5-1 few . TGCGCCAGCAGCGTGAGCCGGGGGGCCGAAGAGACCCAGTACTTC CASSVSRGAEETQYF
TRBJ1-1 TRBV12-3/TRBV12-4 . TRBD1 TGTGCCAGCAGTTGGGGACAGGCCCTGGGGACTGAAGCTTTCTTT CASSWGQALGTEAFF
TRBJ1-3 TRBV4-2 . . TGTGCCAGCAGCCAAGAAGGCCGGCTACTCTCTGGAAACACCATATATTTT CASSQEGRLLSGNTIYF
TRBJ2-1 TRBV15 . . TGTGCCACCAGCAGAGGACTGGGTGTGAACAATGAGCAGTTCTTC CATSRGLGVNNEQFF